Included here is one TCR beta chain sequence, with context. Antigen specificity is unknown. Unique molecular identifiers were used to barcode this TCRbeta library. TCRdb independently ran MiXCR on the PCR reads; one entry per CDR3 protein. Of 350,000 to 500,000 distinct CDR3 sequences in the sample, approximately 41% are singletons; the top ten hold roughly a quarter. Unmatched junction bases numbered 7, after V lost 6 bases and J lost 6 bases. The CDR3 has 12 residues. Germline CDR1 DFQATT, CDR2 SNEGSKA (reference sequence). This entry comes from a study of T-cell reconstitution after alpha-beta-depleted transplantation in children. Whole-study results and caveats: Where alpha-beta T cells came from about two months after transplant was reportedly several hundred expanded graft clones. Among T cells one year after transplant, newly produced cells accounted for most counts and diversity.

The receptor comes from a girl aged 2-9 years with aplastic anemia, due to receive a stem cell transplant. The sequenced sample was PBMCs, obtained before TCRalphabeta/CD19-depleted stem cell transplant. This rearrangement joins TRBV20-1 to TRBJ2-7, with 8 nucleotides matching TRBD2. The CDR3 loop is CSAPWREVEQYF. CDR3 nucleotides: TGCAGTGCCCCTTGGCGGGAGGTCGAGCAGTACTTC.